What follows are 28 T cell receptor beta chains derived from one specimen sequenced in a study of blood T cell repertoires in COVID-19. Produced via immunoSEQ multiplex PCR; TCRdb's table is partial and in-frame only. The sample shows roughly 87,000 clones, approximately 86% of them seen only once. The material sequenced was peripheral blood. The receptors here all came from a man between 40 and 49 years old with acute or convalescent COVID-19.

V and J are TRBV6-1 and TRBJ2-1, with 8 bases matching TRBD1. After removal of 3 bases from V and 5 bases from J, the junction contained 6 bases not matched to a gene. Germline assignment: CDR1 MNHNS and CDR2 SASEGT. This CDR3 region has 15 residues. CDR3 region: CASSEPGTGHNEQFF. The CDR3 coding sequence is TGTGCCAGCAGTGAGCCCGGGACAGGCCACAATGAGCAGTTCTTC.

The CDR3 region has the DNA TGTGCCAGCTCGGACGGTAGGGGGTTCTCTGGAAACACCATATATTTT. Its translation: CASSDGRGFSGNTIYF. V and J are TRBV18 and TRBJ1-3; possibly TRBD1 for D (6 bases). This CDR3 spans 16 amino acids. V lost 6 bases and J lost 0, with 15 bases in between. Germline CDR1 KGHSH, CDR2 LQKENI. Using reference TRBV18 and TRBJ1-3 for the parts outside the CDR3, the full variable domain is NAGVMQNPRHLVRRRGQEARLRCSPMKGHSHVYWYRQLPEEGLKFMVYLQKENIIDESGMPKERFSAEFPKEGPSILRIQQVVRGDSAAYFCASSDGRGFSGNTIYFGEGSWLTVV.

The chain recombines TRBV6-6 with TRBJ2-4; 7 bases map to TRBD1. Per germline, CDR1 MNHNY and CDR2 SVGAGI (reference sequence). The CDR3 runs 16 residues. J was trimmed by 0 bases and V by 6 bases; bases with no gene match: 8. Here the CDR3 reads CASSFTGDLAKNIQYF. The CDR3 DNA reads TGTGCCAGCAGCTTTACAGGGGATTTAGCCAAAAACATTCAGTACTTC.

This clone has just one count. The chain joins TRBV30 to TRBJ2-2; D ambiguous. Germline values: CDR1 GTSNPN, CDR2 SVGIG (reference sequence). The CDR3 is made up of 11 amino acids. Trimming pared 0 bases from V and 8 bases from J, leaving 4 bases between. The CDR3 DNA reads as TGTGCCTGGAGTGTCGGGGGGGAGCTGTTTTTT. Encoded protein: CAWSVGGELFF.

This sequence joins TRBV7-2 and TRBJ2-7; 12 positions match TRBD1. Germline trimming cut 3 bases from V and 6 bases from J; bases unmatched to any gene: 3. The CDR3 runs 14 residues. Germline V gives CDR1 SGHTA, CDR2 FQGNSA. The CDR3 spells CASSFRDRGLEQYF. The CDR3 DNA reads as TGTGCCAGCAGCTTCCGGGACAGGGGGCTCGAGCAGTACTTC.

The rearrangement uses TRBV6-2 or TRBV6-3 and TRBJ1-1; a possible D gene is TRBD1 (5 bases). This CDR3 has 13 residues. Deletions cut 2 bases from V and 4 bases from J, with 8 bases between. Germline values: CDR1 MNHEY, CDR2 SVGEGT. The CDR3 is CASSYGGSTEAFF. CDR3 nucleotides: TGTGCCAGCAGTTACGGGGGGAGCACTGAAGCTTTCTTT.

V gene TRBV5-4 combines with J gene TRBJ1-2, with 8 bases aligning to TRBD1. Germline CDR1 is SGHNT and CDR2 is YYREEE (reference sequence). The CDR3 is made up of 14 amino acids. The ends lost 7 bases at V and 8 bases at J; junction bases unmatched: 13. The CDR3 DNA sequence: TGTGCCAGCGTACTGGACAGGGTAGAGGAGGGCTACACCTTC. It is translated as CASVLDRVEEGYTF.

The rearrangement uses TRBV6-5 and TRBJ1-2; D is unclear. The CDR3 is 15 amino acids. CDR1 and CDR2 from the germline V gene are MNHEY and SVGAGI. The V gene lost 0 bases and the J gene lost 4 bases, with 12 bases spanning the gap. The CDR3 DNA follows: TGTGCCAGCAGTTACTCCTTATCCAGGTCCTATGGCTACACCTTC. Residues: CASSYSLSRSYGYTF.

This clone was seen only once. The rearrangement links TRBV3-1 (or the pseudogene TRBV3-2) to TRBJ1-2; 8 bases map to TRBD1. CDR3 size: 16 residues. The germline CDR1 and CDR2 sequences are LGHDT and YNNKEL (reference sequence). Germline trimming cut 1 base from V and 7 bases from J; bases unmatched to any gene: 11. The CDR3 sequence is CASSQAPGQAYGGYTF. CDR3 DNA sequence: TGTGCCAGCAGCCAAGCCCCGGGACAGGCCTATGGTGGCTACACCTTC.

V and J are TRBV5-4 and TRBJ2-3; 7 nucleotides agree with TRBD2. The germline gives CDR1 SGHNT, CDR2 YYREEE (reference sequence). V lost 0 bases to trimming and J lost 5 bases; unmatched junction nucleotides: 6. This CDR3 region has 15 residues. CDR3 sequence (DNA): TGTGCCAGCAGCTTGGGGGCGGGAGATAAAGATACGCAGTATTTT. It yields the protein CASSLGAGDKDTQYF.

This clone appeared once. CDR3 sequence reads: CATSDGGSWETQYF. CDR3 DNA: TGTGCCACCAGTGATGGAGGGTCCTGGGAGACCCAGTACTTC. This chain links TRBV24-1 with TRBJ2-5; maybe TRBD2 (6 bases). Trimming took 3 bases from V and 5 from J, leaving 12 bases between them. CDR1 and CDR2 (germline): KGHDR, SFDVKD. This CDR3 is 14 amino acids long.

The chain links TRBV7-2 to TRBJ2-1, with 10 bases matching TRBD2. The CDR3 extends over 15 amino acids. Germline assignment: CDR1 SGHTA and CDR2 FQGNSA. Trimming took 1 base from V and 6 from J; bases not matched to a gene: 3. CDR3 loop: CASSLVSGGGNEQFF. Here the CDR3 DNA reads TGTGCCAGCAGCTTAGTGAGCGGGGGGGGCAATGAGCAGTTCTTC. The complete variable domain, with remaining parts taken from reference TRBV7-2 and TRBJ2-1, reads GAGVSQSPSNKVTEKGKDVELRCDPISGHTALYWYRQSLGQGLEFLIYFQGNSAPDKSGLPSDRFSAERTGGSVSTLTIQRTQQEDSAVYLCASSLVSGGGNEQFFGPGTRLTVL.

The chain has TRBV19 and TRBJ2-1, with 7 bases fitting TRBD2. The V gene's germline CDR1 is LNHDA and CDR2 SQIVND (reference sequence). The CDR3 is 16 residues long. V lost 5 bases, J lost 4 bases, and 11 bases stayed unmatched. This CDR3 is CASSFPSSGQYNEQFF. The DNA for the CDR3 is TGTGCCAGTAGTTTTCCGTCTAGCGGACAATACAATGAGCAGTTCTTC.

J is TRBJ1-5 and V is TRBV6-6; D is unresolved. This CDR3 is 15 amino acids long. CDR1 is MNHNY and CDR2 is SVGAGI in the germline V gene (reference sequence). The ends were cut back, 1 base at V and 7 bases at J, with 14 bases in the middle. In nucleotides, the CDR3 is TGTGCCAGCAGTTACTTCATGGAATCAGGCCAGCCCCAGCATTTT. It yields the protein CASSYFMESGQPQHF.

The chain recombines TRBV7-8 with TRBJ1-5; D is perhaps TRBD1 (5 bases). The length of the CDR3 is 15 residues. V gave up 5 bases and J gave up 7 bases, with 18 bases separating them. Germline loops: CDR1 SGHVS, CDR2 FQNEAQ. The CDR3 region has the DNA TGTGCCAGCAGCCCTATTTGGAGGGGCCCCCAGCCCCAGCATTTT. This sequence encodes CASSPIWRGPQPQHF.

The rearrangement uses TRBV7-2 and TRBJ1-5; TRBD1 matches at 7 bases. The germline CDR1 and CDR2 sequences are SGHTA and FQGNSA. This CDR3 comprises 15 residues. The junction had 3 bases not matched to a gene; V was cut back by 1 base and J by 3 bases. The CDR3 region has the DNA TGTGCCAGCAGCTTAGTTGACAGGGCCAATCAGCCCCAGCATTTT. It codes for CASSLVDRANQPQHF.

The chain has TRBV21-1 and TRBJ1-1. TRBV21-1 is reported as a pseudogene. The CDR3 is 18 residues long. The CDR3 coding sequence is TGTGCCAGCAGCAAAGCCCCAGGGACTAGACAGGGAAACACTGAAGCTTTCTTT. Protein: CASSKAPGTRQGNTEAFF.

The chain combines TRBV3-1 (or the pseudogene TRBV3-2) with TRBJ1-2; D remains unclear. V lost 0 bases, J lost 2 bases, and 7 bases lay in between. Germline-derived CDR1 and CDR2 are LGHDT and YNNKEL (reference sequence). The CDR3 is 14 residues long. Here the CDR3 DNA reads TGTGCCAGCAGCCAAGAACAGCCCAACTATGGCTACACCTTC. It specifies CASSQEQPNYGYTF.

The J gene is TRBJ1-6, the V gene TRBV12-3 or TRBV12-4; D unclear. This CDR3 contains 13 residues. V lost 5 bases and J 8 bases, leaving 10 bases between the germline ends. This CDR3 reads CASSLKGDSPLHF. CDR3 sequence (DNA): TGTGCCAGCAGTCTTAAGGGAGATTCACCCCTCCACTTT.

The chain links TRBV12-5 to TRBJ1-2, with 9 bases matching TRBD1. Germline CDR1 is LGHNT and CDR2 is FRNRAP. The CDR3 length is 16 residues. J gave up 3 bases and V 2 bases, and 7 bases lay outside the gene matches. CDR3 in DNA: TGTGCTAGTGGTTTGACCGGACAGGGGTTATACTATGGCTACACCTTC. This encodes CASGLTGQGLYYGYTF.

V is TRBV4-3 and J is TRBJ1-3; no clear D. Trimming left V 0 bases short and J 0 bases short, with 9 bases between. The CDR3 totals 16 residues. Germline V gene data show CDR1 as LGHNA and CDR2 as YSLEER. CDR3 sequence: CASSQELGSSGNTIYF. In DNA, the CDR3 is TGCGCCAGCAGCCAAGAACTCGGGAGCTCTGGAAACACCATATATTTT.

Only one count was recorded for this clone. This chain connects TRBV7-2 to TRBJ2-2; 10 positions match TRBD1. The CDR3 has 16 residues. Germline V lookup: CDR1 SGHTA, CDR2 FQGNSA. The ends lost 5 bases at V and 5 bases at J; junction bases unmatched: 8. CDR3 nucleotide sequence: TGTGCCAGCAGCCCGACAGGGGGCGCATTGACCGGGGAGCTGTTTTTT. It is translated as CASSPTGGALTGELFF. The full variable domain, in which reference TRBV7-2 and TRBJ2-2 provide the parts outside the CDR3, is GAGVSQSPSNKVTEKGKDVELRCDPISGHTALYWYRQSLGQGLEFLIYFQGNSAPDKSGLPSDRFSAERTGGSVSTLTIQRTQQEDSAVYLCASSPTGGALTGELFFGEGSRLTVL.

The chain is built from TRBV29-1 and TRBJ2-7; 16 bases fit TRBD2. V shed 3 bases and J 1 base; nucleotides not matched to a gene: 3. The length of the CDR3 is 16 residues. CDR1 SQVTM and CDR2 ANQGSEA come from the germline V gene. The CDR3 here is CSVEGLAGGGSYEQYF. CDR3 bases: TGCAGCGTTGAGGGACTAGCGGGAGGGGGTTCCTACGAGCAGTACTTC.

CDR3 protein: CASSLSLTTHSNQPQHF. In DNA, the CDR3 is TGTGCCAGCAGCTTGTCCTTAACCACACATAGCAATCAGCCCCAGCATTTT. J is TRBJ1-5 and V is TRBV5-5, with D uncertain. The germline V gene encodes CDR1 SGHKS and CDR2 YYEKEE (reference sequence). Trimming left V 1 base short and J 0 bases short, with 14 bases between. The CDR3 consists of 17 residues.

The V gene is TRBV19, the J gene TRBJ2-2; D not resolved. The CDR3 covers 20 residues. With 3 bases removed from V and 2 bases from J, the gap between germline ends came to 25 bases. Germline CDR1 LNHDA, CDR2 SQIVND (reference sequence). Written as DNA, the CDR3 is TGTGCCAGTAGTATCTCTAGTGGGTTGGCCGACCTGATCAACACCGGGGAGCTGTTTTTT. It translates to CASSISSGLADLINTGELFF. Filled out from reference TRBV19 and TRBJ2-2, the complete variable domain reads DGGITQSPKYLFRKEGQNVTLSCEQNLNHDAMYWYRQDPGQGLRLIYYSQIVNDFQKGDIAEGYSVSREKKESFPLTVTSAQKNPTAFYLCASSISSGLADLINTGELFFGEGSRLTVL.

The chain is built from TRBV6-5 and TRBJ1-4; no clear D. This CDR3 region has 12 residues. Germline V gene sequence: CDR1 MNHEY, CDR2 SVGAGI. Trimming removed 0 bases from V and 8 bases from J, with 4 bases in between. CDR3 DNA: TGTGCCAGCAGTTACTCGCAGGAAAAACTGTTTTTT. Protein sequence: CASSYSQEKLFF.

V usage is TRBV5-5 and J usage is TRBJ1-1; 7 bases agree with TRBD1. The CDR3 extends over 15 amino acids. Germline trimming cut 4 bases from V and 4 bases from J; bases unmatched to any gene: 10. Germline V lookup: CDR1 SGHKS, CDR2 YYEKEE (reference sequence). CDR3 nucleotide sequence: TGTGCCAGCAGCCCGGGACAGACGTCTGGCACTGAAGCTTTCTTT. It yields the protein CASSPGQTSGTEAFF.

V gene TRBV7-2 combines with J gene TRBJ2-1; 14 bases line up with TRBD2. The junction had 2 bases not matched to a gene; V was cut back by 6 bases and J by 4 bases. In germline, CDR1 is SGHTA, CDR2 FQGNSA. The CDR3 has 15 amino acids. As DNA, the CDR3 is TGTGCCAGCAGACGACTAGCGGGGGGGTACAATGAGCAGTTCTTC. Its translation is CASRRLAGGYNEQFF.